Listed here is a single TCR beta chain. Per the study methods: Amplified reference gene primers provided the basis for estimating nucleated cell counts. TCRdb's copy holds only in-frame clones and misses some; the assay was immunoSEQ multiplex PCR. V and J calls and clone size are copied from that table; D and trimming were computed from the DNA. The data contain 85,000 to 120,000 clones, 75% to 90% of them singletons. This entry belongs to a study of blood T cell repertoires in COVID-19. The source is a woman aged 45-65 years with COVID-19, enrolled during active disease. Sample: peripheral blood.

The CDR3 nucleotides read TGTGCCAGCAGCGTGGGGGGGGGCGGTAGCAATCAGCCCCAGCATTTT. Its translation is CASSVGGGGSNQPQHF. The genes are TRBV9 and TRBJ1-5; weak D call: TRBD1 (6 bases). This CDR3 contains 16 residues. V lost 2 bases, J lost 0 bases, and 12 bases lay in between. From germline, CDR1 is SGDLS and CDR2 YYNGEE.